This TCR beta chain was retrieved from a study of T cells in Graves' hyperthyroidism and ophthalmopathy. Study results and caveats: Blood samples included most of the expanded thyroid clonotypes exceeding 0.001.

Germline assignment: CDR1 SQVTM and CDR2 ANQGSEA. The ends were cut back, 6 bases at V and 4 bases at J, with 12 bases in the middle. This CDR3 has 12 residues. TCR beta CDR3 regions were amplified from RNA transcripts. First-round RT-PCR of the TCR CDR3 relied on the HTBI primer set. From the multiplex PCR reads, TCRdb called clonotypes with MiXCR, one entry per CDR3 protein. The sample yields fewer than 650,000 distinct CDR3 sequences, roughly 14% seen once. This clonotype occurred a few times. Antigen unknown. Sequences were obtained from blood. The chain is built from TRBV29-1 and TRBJ2-5; D remains ambiguous. This TCR came from a woman aged 40 to 55 with Graves' ophthalmopathy. CDR3 in DNA: TGCAGCGTCGCCTACGTAGGAGAGACCCAGTACTTC. Protein: CSVAYVGETQYF.